The entry that follows covers one T cell receptor beta chain sequence. Seattle-derived patients entered the study during active infection and were followed longitudinally. This CDR3 is built from 16 residues. The V end lost 3 bases, the J end lost 7 bases, and 16 bases lay between the germline ends. From germline, CDR1 is MDHEN and CDR2 SYDVKM. This entry is derived from a study of blood T cell repertoires in COVID-19. About the study: COVID-19 samples collected from the United States, Italy and Spain covered acute and convalescent phases. In each case, the material was cDNA or gDNA derived from T cells, B-cell-depleted T cells, or PBMCs.

In the original processing: Estimation of nucleated cell counts was performed using reference gene primer amplification. Measured with immunoSEQ multiplex PCR; TCRdb has only the in-frame clones, and not every one. V, J and clone size were drawn from that table, and D and trimming were deduced from the DNA. The profile shows around 270,000 clones, 91% of them singletons. Sequenced: peripheral blood. The origin of this receptor is a person aged 18 to 35 with COVID-19, enrolled during active disease. The gene calls are TRBV28 and TRBJ1-6; D possibly corresponds to TRBD1 (5 bases). The CDR3 spells CASSFSFGGWNSPLHF. In nucleotides, the CDR3 is TGTGCCAGCAGTTTTTCTTTCGGGGGTTGGAATTCACCCCTCCACTTT.